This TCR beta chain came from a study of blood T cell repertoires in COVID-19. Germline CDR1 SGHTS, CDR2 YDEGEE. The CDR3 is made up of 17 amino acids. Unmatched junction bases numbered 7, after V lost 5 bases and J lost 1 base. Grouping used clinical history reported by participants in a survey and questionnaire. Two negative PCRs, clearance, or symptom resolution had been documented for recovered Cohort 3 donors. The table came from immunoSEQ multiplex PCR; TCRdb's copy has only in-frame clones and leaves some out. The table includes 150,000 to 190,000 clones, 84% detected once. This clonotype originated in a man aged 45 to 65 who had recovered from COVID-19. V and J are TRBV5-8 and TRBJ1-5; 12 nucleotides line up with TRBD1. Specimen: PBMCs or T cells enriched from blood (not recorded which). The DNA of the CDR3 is TGTGCCAGCAGACGGGGACAGGGGGCATTGAGCAATCAGCCCCAGCATTTT. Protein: CASRRGQGALSNQPQHF.